Below, one TCR beta chain is given with its context. Its antigen is not known. This entry is derived from a study of cytomegalovirus exposure and HLA in healthy donors. The CDR3 has 18 residues. CDR1 LGHNT and CDR2 FRNRAP come from the germline V gene. The V and J ends lost 7 bases and 1 base, in that order; junction bases with no gene match: 13. The assay was immunoSEQ multiplex PCR, and TCRdb's table has in-frame clones only and misses some. Here the sample spans around 190,000 clones, 85% being singletons. Points from the study as a whole: Among TCR sequences, most were rare, though some public TCRs appeared in many donors. The tendency of first-cohort TCR clusters to co-occur in the 120 or so validation repertoires was the finding of a later analysis.

This rearrangement joins TRBV12-5 to TRBJ2-2, with TRBD2 identical over 9 bases. The sequenced material came from PBMCs. This TCR was recovered from a young man in good health and CMV-seropositive. CDR3 coding DNA: TGTGCTAGTGTCTTGAAGGTAGCGGGGGCCTTGAACACCGGGGAGCTGTTTTTT. Translating gives CASVLKVAGALNTGELFF.